This entry describes one T cell receptor (beta chain). Its antigen is as yet unknown. This specimen belongs to a study of cytomegalovirus exposure and HLA in healthy donors. Study-wide points: In an earlier analysis, most TCR beta V segments were productive about 87% or about 30% of the time.

The PCR used 60 Vbeta and 13 Jbeta primers. This table comes from immunoSEQ multiplex PCR, and its TCRdb copy is limited to in-frame clones, with some not included. This table has a few hundred thousand clones, around 90% appearing once. The receptor was derived from a girl under 10 years old in good health and CMV-seronegative. Sequencing was performed on PBMCs.

CDR3 protein: CASSGRGLRGATNEKLFF. The CDR3 region has the DNA TGTGCCAGCAGCGGCCGGGGCCTCAGGGGGGCAACTAATGAAAAACTGTTTTTT. The J gene is TRBJ1-4, the V gene TRBV5-4, with 7 bases aligning to TRBD1. V lost 4 bases to trimming and J lost 0 bases; unmatched junction nucleotides: 12. This CDR3 is 18 amino acids long. Germline assignment: CDR1 SGHNT and CDR2 YYREEE (reference sequence).